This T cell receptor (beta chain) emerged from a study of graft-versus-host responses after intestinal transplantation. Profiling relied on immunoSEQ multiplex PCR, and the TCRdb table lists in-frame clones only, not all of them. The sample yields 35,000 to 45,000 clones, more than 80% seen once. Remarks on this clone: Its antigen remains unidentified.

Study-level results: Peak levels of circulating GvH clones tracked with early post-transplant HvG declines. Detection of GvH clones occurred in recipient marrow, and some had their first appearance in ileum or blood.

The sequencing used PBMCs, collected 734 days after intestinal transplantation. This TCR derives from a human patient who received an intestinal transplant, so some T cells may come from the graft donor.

CDR3 protein: CASSLGGAASGNTIYF. In DNA, the CDR3 is TGTGCCAGCAGCTTAGGAGGGGCGGCCTCTGGAAACACCATATATTTT. The V and J genes are TRBV7-6 and TRBJ1-3, with D possibly TRBD1 on 5 matching bases. V lost 1 base and J 0 bases, leaving 10 bases between the germline ends. The CDR3 runs 16 residues. Germline CDR1 and CDR2: SGHVS and FNYEAQ.